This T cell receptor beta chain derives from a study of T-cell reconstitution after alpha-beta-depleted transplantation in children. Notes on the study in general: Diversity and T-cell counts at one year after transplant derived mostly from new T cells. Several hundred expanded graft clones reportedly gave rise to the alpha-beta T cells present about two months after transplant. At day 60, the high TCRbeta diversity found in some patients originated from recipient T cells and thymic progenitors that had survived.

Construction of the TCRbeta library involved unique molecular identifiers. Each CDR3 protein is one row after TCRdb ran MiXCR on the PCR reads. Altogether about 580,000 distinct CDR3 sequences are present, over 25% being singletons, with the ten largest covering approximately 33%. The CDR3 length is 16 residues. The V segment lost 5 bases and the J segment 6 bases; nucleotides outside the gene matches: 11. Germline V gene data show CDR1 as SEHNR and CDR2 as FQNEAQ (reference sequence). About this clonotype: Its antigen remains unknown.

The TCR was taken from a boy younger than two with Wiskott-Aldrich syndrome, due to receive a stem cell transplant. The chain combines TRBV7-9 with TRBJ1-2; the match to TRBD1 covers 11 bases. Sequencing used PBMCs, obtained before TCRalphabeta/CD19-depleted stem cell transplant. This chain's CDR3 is CASSPDRGRLPHGYTF. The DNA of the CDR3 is TGTGCCAGCAGCCCGGACAGGGGGCGTCTTCCTCATGGCTACACCTTC.